These 16 T cell receptor beta chains came from one sample sequenced in a study of blood T cell repertoires in COVID-19. Measured with immunoSEQ multiplex PCR; TCRdb has only the in-frame clones, and not every one. The data hold approximately 380,000 clones, with around 90% observed a single time. The source material was PBMCs or T cells enriched from blood (not recorded which). Receptors originate from a woman under 30 who had recovered from COVID-19.

Notes on this clone: This sample also contains other DNA sequences that code for the same CDR3. This rearrangement joins TRBV5-1 to TRBJ1-5; possible D gene TRBD1, 5 bases. Trimming cost V 4 bases and J 2 bases, with 13 bases left between them. This CDR3 has 15 amino acids. Germline assignment: CDR1 SGHRS and CDR2 YFSETQ. This CDR3 is CASSPSGGGNQPQHF. The CDR3 nucleotides are TGCGCCAGCAGCCCCTCGGGGGGTGGCAATCAGCCCCAGCATTTT.

The CDR3 sequence: CASRTTSGAPLSYNEQFF. The CDR3 coding sequence is TGCGCCAGCAGGACGACTAGCGGGGCCCCCCTCTCCTACAATGAGCAGTTCTTC. The V call is TRBV10-1, the J call TRBJ2-1, with 11 nucleotides matching TRBD2. CDR1 WNHNN and CDR2 SYGVQD come from the germline V gene (reference sequence). Trimming removed 6 bases from V and 0 bases from J; junction bases left unmatched: 10. There are 18 residues in the CDR3.

CDR3 DNA: TGCGCCAGCAGGAACTTTCCACAGGGTCAAACCGGGGAGCTGTTTTTT. Translating it yields CASRNFPQGQTGELFF. The chain carries TRBV5-1 and TRBJ2-2; TRBD1 might be the D (6 bases). The CDR3 runs 16 residues. Germline CDR1 is SGHRS and CDR2 is YFSETQ. The V and J ends lost 5 bases and 5 bases respectively, with 19 bases between them.

The J gene is TRBJ1-2, the V gene TRBV6-5; the match to TRBD1 covers 7 bases. Looked up from germline, CDR1 is MNHEY and CDR2 is SVGAGI. The CDR3 runs 14 residues. The ends lost 6 bases at V and 8 bases at J; junction bases unmatched: 12. This CDR3 reads CASSRGQAAGGYTF. DNA for the CDR3: TGTGCCAGCAGCCGAGGACAGGCAGCCGGGGGCTACACCTTC.

The chain couples TRBV3-1 (or the pseudogene TRBV3-2) to TRBJ1-2, with 10 bases identical to TRBD1. The ends lost 1 base at V and 4 bases at J; junction bases unmatched: 3. The germline V gene encodes CDR1 LGHDT and CDR2 YNNKEL (reference sequence). This CDR3 is built from 15 residues. CDR3 in amino acids: CASSQAWDRGYGYTF. In DNA, the CDR3 is TGTGCCAGCAGCCAAGCGTGGGACAGGGGCTATGGCTACACCTTC.

The rearrangement uses TRBV12-5 and TRBJ1-1; 10 bases match TRBD1. Looked up from germline, CDR1 is LGHNT and CDR2 is FRNRAP. The ends lost 3 bases at V and 0 bases at J; junction bases unmatched: 10. The CDR3 runs to 18 residues. The CDR3 is CASGLGDRGVAMNTEAFF. CDR3 in DNA: TGTGCTAGTGGTTTAGGGGACAGGGGCGTAGCGATGAACACTGAAGCTTTCTTT.

This sequence joins TRBV4-2 and TRBJ1-6; D may be TRBD1 (5 bases). Germline CDR1 reads LGHNA; CDR2 reads YNFKEQ. The CDR3 runs to 16 residues. Trimming removed 1 base from V and 6 bases from J, with 13 bases in between. The CDR3 DNA reads TGTGCCAGCAGCCAAGGGAGCCAAAGGGGTAATTCACCCCTCCACTTT. Amino acids: CASSQGSQRGNSPLHF.

Only a few counts were recorded for this clone. This sequence joins TRBV5-1 and TRBJ1-1; 8 nucleotides match TRBD1. V shed 0 bases and J 5 bases; nucleotides not matched to a gene: 3. Germline-derived CDR1 and CDR2 are SGHRS and YFSETQ. This CDR3 is 14 amino acids long. The CDR3 spells CASSLDRGRTEAFF. The CDR3 DNA reads TGCGCCAGCAGCTTGGACAGGGGGAGGACTGAAGCTTTCTTT.

The chain links TRBV6-5 to TRBJ2-7, with TRBD1 matching over 7 bases. CDR1 MNHEY and CDR2 SVGAGI come from the germline V gene. The trim removed 6 bases at V and 3 bases at J, leaving 5 bases unmatched. This CDR3 comprises 13 residues. The CDR3 loop reads CASRPRDSYEQYF. Written as DNA, the CDR3 is TGTGCCAGCAGACCCAGGGACAGCTACGAGCAGTACTTC.

This sequence joins TRBV19 and TRBJ1-5; 7 bases are shared with TRBD1. V lost 1 base to trimming and J lost 4 bases; unmatched junction nucleotides: 4. Germline CDR1 is LNHDA and CDR2 is SQIVND (reference sequence). The CDR3 is made up of 15 amino acids. The CDR3 DNA is TGTGCCAGTAGTATAGCGGCAGGGGGAAATCAGCCCCAGCATTTT. Amino acid sequence: CASSIAAGGNQPQHF. The full variable domain, rest sourced from reference TRBV19 and TRBJ1-5, is DGGITQSPKYLFRKEGQNVTLSCEQNLNHDAMYWYRQDPGQGLRLIYYSQIVNDFQKGDIAEGYSVSREKKESFPLTVTSAQKNPTAFYLCASSIAAGGNQPQHFGDGTRLSIL.

The chain links TRBV5-1 to TRBJ1-3; D unclear. The length of the CDR3 is 19 residues. V lost 4 bases and J 2 bases, leaving 25 bases between the germline ends. Germline V gene lookup returns CDR1 SGHRS and CDR2 YFSETQ. CDR3 bases: TGCGCCAGCAGCCCGTACCACAGTTCGGGGTCCAATCCTGGAAACACCATATATTTT. Its translation is CASSPYHSSGSNPGNTIYF.

The CDR3 DNA reads TGTGCCAGCAGTGAAGAACCCACTGCAACTAATGAAAAACTGTTTTTT. It yields the protein CASSEEPTATNEKLFF. This chain uses TRBV6-1 with TRBJ1-4, with no clear D. Germline assignment: CDR1 MNHNS and CDR2 SASEGT. Trimming pared 1 base from V and 0 bases from J, leaving 9 bases between. The CDR3 loop spans 16 amino acids.

J is TRBJ1-3 and V is TRBV28, with TRBD1 matching over 7 bases. Looked up from germline, CDR1 is MDHEN and CDR2 is SYDVKM. The J segment lost 3 bases and the V segment lost 3 bases, leaving 14 bases of the junction unmatched. There are 18 residues in the CDR3. This CDR3 is CASSFPPTLTGLGNTIYF. The CDR3 nucleotides are TGTGCCAGCAGTTTCCCTCCCACGTTGACAGGGCTTGGAAACACCATATATTTT.

In regard to this clone: Its ends do not fully match the called genes, so a read error is possible. The chain is built from TRBV2 and TRBJ1-2, with 8 bases identical to TRBD1. CDR3 size: 14 residues. The germline gives CDR1 SNHLY, CDR2 FYNNEI. CDR3 bases: TGTGCCAGCAGCGAAGACAGGGGTGGGCATGGCTACACCTTC. Translating it yields CASSEDRGGHGYTF.

This chain uses TRBV7-2 with TRBJ1-1; 9 nucleotides agree with TRBD1. The CDR3 has 15 residues. The junction had 9 bases not matched to a gene; V was cut back by 5 bases and J by 5 bases. Germline V gene data show CDR1 as SGHTA and CDR2 as FQGNSA. The CDR3 DNA sequence: TGTGCCAGCAGCCCGACACAGGGGGCGAGGACTGAAGCTTTCTTT. It specifies CASSPTQGARTEAFF.

V usage is TRBV15 and J usage is TRBJ1-1, with TRBD1 as a possible D gene (6 bases). Per the germline V gene, CDR1 is LNHNV and CDR2 is YYDKDF (reference sequence). Trimming removed 2 bases at V and 0 bases at J, with 13 bases between. The CDR3 has 16 amino acids. The CDR3 sequence is CATSRQTGILNTEAFF. The DNA of the CDR3 is TGTGCCACCAGCAGACAAACAGGGATCCTGAACACTGAAGCTTTCTTT.